These 18 T cell receptor beta chains originate from one sample sequenced in a study of T cell repertoires in cytomegalovirus infection. No antigens are known for them. TCRdb analysed the reads with MiXCR anew, one entry per CDR3 protein. In the table there are approximately 910,000 distinct CDR3 sequences, under 40% of which are singletons. The starting material was cultured CD8+ T cells from PBMCs, obtained from culture after CMV antigen stimulation. The receptors come from a human donor in good health (CMV status not recorded). Some clones in this sample may be carry-over from other donors' samples.

Here the CDR3 DNA reads TGTGCCAGCAGCTTGCAGGGGGCAGGGGGAACTGAAGCTTTCTTT. It is translated as CASSLQGAGGTEAFF. This chain uses TRBV11-2 with TRBJ1-1; 8 positions agree with TRBD1. The CDR3 sequence is 15 residues long. V dropped 3 bases and J dropped 5; count of bases not matched to a gene: 8. From germline, CDR1 is SGHAT and CDR2 FQNNGV.

This clonotype appeared a few times. V gene TRBV12-3 or TRBV12-4 combines with J gene TRBJ2-1; TRBD2 matches 8 bases. The CDR3 is made up of 14 amino acids. The junction had 7 bases not matched to a gene; V was cut back by 8 bases and J by 4 bases. CDR3 sequence reads: CASRGASGYNEQFF. CDR3 sequence (DNA): TGTGCCAGCCGGGGTGCTAGCGGGTACAATGAGCAGTTCTTC.

The rearrangement links TRBV3-1 to TRBJ2-7; 12 bases fit TRBD2. The germline CDR1 and CDR2 sequences are LGHDT and YNNKEL (reference sequence). V gave up 4 bases and J gave up 2 bases; unmatched junction bases: 3. The length of the CDR3 is 15 residues. This chain's CDR3 is CASSRGLAGTYEQYF. The DNA for the CDR3 is TGTGCCAGCAGCCGAGGACTAGCGGGGACCTACGAGCAGTACTTC.

Concerning this clonotype itself: Given a much more abundant clone one base away, this may be a read error. This rearrangement joins TRBV7-9 to TRBJ2-5, with TRBD1 matching 12 bases. CDR3 length equals 15 residues. Looked up from germline, CDR1 is SEHNR and CDR2 is FQNEAQ (reference sequence). This chain's CDR3 is CVSSLGDRGLETQYF. The DNA of the CDR3 is TGTGTCAGCAGCTTAGGGGACAGGGGGCTGGAGACCCAGTACTTC.

This clonotype has more than one count but fewer than ten. CDR3 coding DNA: TGTGCCAGCAGTTTTGTAGGTACGAGCTCCTACGAGCAGTACTTC. Amino acid sequence: CASSFVGTSSYEQYF. The chain is built from TRBV27 and TRBJ2-7; D not resolved. CDR1 and CDR2 (germline): MNHEY, SMNVEV (reference sequence). Trimming pared 3 bases from V and 0 bases from J, leaving 12 bases between. This CDR3 region has 15 residues.

This clonotype has more than one count but fewer than ten. The rearrangement joins TRBV15 to TRBJ2-7; D uncertain. This CDR3 has 15 residues. V was clipped by 0 bases and J by 5 bases, with 14 bases between them. CDR1 and CDR2 (germline): LNHNV, YYDKDF (reference sequence). CDR3 sequence (DNA): TGTGCCACCAGCAGAGATCCGACAAGCATCCACGAGCAGTACTTC. The encoded protein is CATSRDPTSIHEQYF. Full variable domain (rest looked up from reference TRBV15 and TRBJ2-7): DAMVIQNPRYQVTQFGKPVTLSCSQTLNHNVMYWYQQKSSQAPKLLFHYYDKDFNNEADTPDNFQSRRPNTSFCFLDIRSPGLGDTAMYLCATSRDPTSIHEQYFGPGTRLTVT.

As regards this clonotype: As the CDR3 is not closed by the conserved phenylalanine or tryptophan, this likely results from a read error. The J gene is TRBJ1-5, the V gene TRBV6-5; 11 nucleotides align to TRBD1. In germline, CDR1 is MNHEY, CDR2 SVGAGI. This CDR3 is 15 amino acids long. V lost 5 bases and J lost 5; bases outside the gene matches: 5. This chain's CDR3 is CASSQGQGGDQPQHL. Written as DNA, the CDR3 is TGTGCCAGCAGTCAGGGACAGGGGGGAGATCAGCCCCAGCATCTT.

This clonotype has only one observation. This chain connects TRBV28 to TRBJ1-5; 9 bases map to TRBD1. V lost 6 bases, J lost 6 bases, and 6 bases stayed unmatched. The CDR3 loop spans 14 amino acids. Germline assignment: CDR1 MDHEN and CDR2 SYDVKM. The CDR3 DNA is TGTGCCAGCAGGCTAACAGGGGGCAGTCAGCCCCAGCATTTT. Amino acid sequence: CASRLTGGSQPQHF.

This clonotype was observed a single time. The chain has TRBV20-1 and TRBJ2-3, with D possibly matching TRBD2 (5 bases). CDR1 DFQATT and CDR2 SNEGSKA come from the germline V gene (reference sequence). CDR3 length equals 14 residues. V lost 1 base and J lost 3, with 11 bases in between. CDR3 in amino acids: CSARGSVRTDTQYF. The CDR3 bases are TGCAGTGCTAGAGGTAGCGTTAGAACAGATACGCAGTATTTT.

The sample holds a few counts of this clonotype. V gene TRBV6-1 combines with J gene TRBJ1-6, with 9 bases fitting TRBD1. The CDR3 extends over 15 amino acids. CDR1 MNHNS and CDR2 SASEGT come from the germline V gene. Trimming removed 6 bases from V and 8 bases from J; junction bases left unmatched: 8. DNA for the CDR3: TGTGCCAGCAGCAAGGGACAGGGCGTTTATTCACCCCTCCACTTT. As protein: CASSKGQGVYSPLHF.

The chain joins TRBV20-1 to TRBJ1-4; 9 bases match TRBD1. V shed 5 bases and J 6 bases; nucleotides not matched to a gene: 4. The CDR3 has 13 amino acids. In germline, CDR1 is DFQATT, CDR2 SNEGSKA (reference sequence). CDR3 residues: CSAYRQGDEKLFF. DNA of the CDR3: TGCAGTGCTTACAGACAGGGGGATGAAAAACTGTTTTTT.

Only a few counts were recorded for this clonotype. The chain recombines TRBV7-6 with TRBJ2-7; 11 nucleotides line up with TRBD2. This CDR3 contains 17 residues. V lost 5 bases to trimming and J lost 1 base; unmatched junction nucleotides: 10. Germline assignment: CDR1 SGHVS and CDR2 FNYEAQ. The CDR3 is CASSPGTSGTISYEQYF. Here the CDR3 DNA reads TGTGCCAGCAGCCCCGGGACTAGCGGAACCATTTCCTACGAGCAGTACTTC.

This clonotype was found many times. The chain uses TRBV7-6 and TRBJ2-2; 7 bases agree with TRBD2. The germline V gene has CDR1 SGHVS and CDR2 FNYEAQ. Trimming at V came to 3 bases and at J to 2 bases, leaving 6 bases not matched to a gene. The CDR3 has 16 residues. In DNA, the CDR3 is TGTGCCAGCAGCTTTTTTGGACTAGGCAACACCGGGGAGCTGTTTTTT. Amino acid sequence: CASSFFGLGNTGELFF.

The chain recombines TRBV6-2 or TRBV6-3 with TRBJ2-3, with a possible D match to TRBD2 (5 bases). The CDR3 length is 15 residues. Germline V gene lookup returns CDR1 MNHEY and CDR2 SVGEGT. V shed 5 bases and J shed 6 bases, with 18 bases lying between them. The CDR3 region is CASSPFQRRGDTQYF. In DNA, the CDR3 is TGTGCCAGCAGTCCGTTCCAGCGGCGCGGGGATACGCAGTATTTT.

V gene TRBV7-9 combines with J gene TRBJ2-7; the D gene could be TRBD1 or TRBD2 (5 bases each). This CDR3 comprises 16 residues. V was clipped by 5 bases and J by 0 bases, with 17 bases between them. Germline CDR1 SEHNR, CDR2 FQNEAQ (reference sequence). The chain's CDR3 is CASSKPEGTSSYEQYF. The DNA of the CDR3 is TGTGCCAGCAGCAAACCGGAAGGGACCAGCTCCTACGAGCAGTACTTC.

The chain joins TRBV27 to TRBJ2-5, with 8 nucleotides matching TRBD1. Germline-derived CDR1 and CDR2 are MNHEY and SMNVEV (reference sequence). Trimming took 8 bases from V and 5 from J; bases not matched to a gene: 4. The CDR3 has 12 residues. In nucleotides, the CDR3 is TGTGCCAGCGGACAGGGATGGGAGACCCAGTACTTC. Encoded protein: CASGQGWETQYF.

This clonotype was observed a handful of times. J is TRBJ1-5 and V is TRBV28; 8 nucleotides match TRBD1. V trimming: 6 bases; J trimming: 9 bases; junction bases outside the gene matches: 10. Germline V gives CDR1 MDHEN, CDR2 SYDVKM. The CDR3 has 14 residues. Written as DNA, the CDR3 is TGTGCCAGCAGCCCTCACAGGGGGTTCTGGCCCCAGCATTTT. This gives the protein CASSPHRGFWPQHF.

The table lists this clonotype with a few counts. The chain recombines TRBV4-1 with TRBJ1-2; D ambiguous. This CDR3 has 14 residues. V was trimmed by 0 bases and J by 0 bases, leaving 5 bases between them. Germline values: CDR1 MGHRA, CDR2 YSYEKL. As DNA, the CDR3 is TGCGCCAGCAGCCAAGAGTGGGCTAACTATGGCTACACCTTC. Translated, it gives CASSQEWANYGYTF.